A selection of T cell receptor beta chains follows, all from one sample in a study of patients and donors after allogeneic stem cell transplantation. Each CDR3 protein gets one entry after TCRdb re-called the RT-PCR reads with MiXCR. The data show approximately 200,000 distinct CDR3 sequences, around two fifths seen once. What was sequenced was blood, either unsorted or a sorted T cell fraction (not recorded which). These receptors all stem from a human donor who was either an allogeneic HSCT recipient or a stem cell or donor lymphocyte infusion donor (not recorded which). It is not recorded whose cells these are; they may come from a transplant donor. The CDR3 runs from the conserved cysteine through the conserved F or W. A D gene is named only where the DNA matches it firmly. Only part of the rows carry a size: once, few, many, or a class if the clone is expanded.

abundance	d_gene	v_gene	j_gene	CDR3aa	CDR3nt
-	-	TRBV6-5	TRBJ1-6	CASSERRKSNSPLHF	TGTGCCAGCAGTGAACGCAGGAAATCTAATTCACCCCTCCACTTT
few	-	TRBV20-1	TRBJ1-1	CSAPAQGPEAFF	TGCAGTGCTCCCGCCCAGGGGCCGGAAGCTTTCTTT
-	-	TRBV5-1	TRBJ1-5	CASRMDGMSNQPQHF	TGCGCCAGCAGAATGGACGGGATGAGCAATCAGCCCCAGCATTTT
-	-	TRBV7-9	TRBJ1-6	CASSLADSLSSYNSPLHF	TGTGCCAGCAGCTTAGCGGACAGCCTAAGCTCCTATAATTCACCCCTCCACTTT
few	-	TRBV4-2	TRBJ1-5	CASSQDRNNQPQHF	TGTGCCAGCAGCCAAGACAGAAACAATCAGCCCCAGCATTTT
-	TRBD2	TRBV4-1	TRBJ2-7	CASSIAGGSYEQYF	TGCGCCAGCAGCATAGCGGGGGGTTCCTACGAGCAGTACTTC
many	-	TRBV5-1	TRBJ1-1	CASSQGMNTEAFF	TGTGCCAGCAGCCAGGGAATGAACACTGAAGCTTTCTTT
once	TRBD1	TRBV12-3/TRBV12-4	TRBJ2-7	CASSSAPGTGPYEQYF	TGTGCCAGCAGTTCCGCGCCGGGGACAGGGCCCTACGAGCAGTACTTC
-	-	TRBV28	TRBJ2-3	CAINQGGSADTQYF	TGTGCCATCAATCAGGGGGGAAGCGCAGATACGCAGTATTTT
few	-	TRBV5-8	TRBJ2-3	CASSLVGADTQYF	TGTGCCAGCAGCTTGGTAGGGGCAGATACGCAGTATTTT
-	TRBD2	TRBV28	TRBJ2-3	CATSGGPADTQYF	TGTGCCACTTCGGGGGGGCCGGCAGATACGCAGTATTTT
few	-	TRBV3-1	TRBJ1-6	CASSQFRVNSPLHF	TGTGCCAGCAGCCAGTTCAGGGTTAATTCACCCCTCCACTTT
few	-	TRBV7-8	TRBJ1-5	CASSLGRHQPQHF	TGTGCCAGCAGCCTAGGGAGACATCAGCCCCAGCATTTT
-	TRBD1	TRBV30	TRBJ1-2	CAWTLRQGNYGYTF	TGTGCCTGGACGCTGCGACAGGGGAACTATGGCTACACCTTC
few	-	TRBV4-3	TRBJ1-1	CASSQGGPGTEAFF	TGCGCCAGCAGCCAAGGTGGTCCCGGAACTGAAGCTTTCTTT
-	-	TRBV9	TRBJ1-2	CASSASHELGFYGYTF	TGTGCCAGCAGCGCCTCACACGAATTGGGCTTTTACGGCTACACCTTC
few	-	TRBV10-3	TRBJ2-2	CAISEEGTNTGELFF	TGTGCCATCAGTGAAGAGGGGACGAACACCGGGGAGCTGTTTTTT
few	-	TRBV15	TRBJ2-7	CATSRGRGTEGHEQYF	TGTGCCACCAGCAGAGGTCGGGGAACCGAGGGCCACGAGCAGTACTTC